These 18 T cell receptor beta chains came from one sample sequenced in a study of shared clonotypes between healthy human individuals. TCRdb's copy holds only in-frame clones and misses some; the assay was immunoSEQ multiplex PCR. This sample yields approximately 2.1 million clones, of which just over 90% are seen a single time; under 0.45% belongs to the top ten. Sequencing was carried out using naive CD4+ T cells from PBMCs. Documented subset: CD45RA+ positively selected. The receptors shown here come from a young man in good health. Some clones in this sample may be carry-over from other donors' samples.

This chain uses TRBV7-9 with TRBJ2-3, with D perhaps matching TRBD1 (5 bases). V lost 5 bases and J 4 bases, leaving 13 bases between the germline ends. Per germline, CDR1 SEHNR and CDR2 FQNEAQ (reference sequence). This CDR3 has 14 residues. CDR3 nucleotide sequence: TGTGCCAGCAGCAGCGACAGTTTTTCAGATACGCAGTATTTT. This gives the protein CASSSDSFSDTQYF.

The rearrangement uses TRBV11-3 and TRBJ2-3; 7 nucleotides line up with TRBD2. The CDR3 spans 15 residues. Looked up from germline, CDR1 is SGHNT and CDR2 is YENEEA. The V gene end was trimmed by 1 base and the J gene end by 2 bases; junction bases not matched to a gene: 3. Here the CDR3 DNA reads TGTGCCAGCAGCTTAGGACTAGCCCACACAGATACGCAGTATTTT. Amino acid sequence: CASSLGLAHTDTQYF.

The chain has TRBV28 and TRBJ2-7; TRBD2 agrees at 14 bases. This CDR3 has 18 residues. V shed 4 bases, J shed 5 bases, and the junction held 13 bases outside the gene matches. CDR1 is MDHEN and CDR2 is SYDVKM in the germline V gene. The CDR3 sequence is CASSSRVPGLAGVDEQYF. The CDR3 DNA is TGTGCCAGCAGTTCCAGGGTACCGGGACTAGCGGGAGTTGACGAGCAGTACTTC.

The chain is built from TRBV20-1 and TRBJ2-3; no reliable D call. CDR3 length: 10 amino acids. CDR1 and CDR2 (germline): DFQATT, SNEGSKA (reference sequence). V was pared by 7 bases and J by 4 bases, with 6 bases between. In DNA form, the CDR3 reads TGCAGTGGTTTGGCAGATACGCAGTATTTT. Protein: CSGLADTQYF.

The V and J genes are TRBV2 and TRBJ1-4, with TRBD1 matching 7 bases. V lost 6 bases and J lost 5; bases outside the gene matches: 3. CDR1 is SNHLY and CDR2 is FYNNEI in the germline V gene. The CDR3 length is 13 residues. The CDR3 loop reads CASRDRRNEKLFF. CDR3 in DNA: TGTGCCAGCAGGGACAGGAGAAATGAAAAACTGTTTTTT. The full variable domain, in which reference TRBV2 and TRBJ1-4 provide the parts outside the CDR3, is EPEVTQTPSHQVTQMGQEVILRCVPISNHLYFYWYRQILGQKVEFLVSFYNNEISEKSEIFDDQFSVERPDGSNFTLKIRSTKLEDSAMYFCASRDRRNEKLFFGSGTQLSVL.

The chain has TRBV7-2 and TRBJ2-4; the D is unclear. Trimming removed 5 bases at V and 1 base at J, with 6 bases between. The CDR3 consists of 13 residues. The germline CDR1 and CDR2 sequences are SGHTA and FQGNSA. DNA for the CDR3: TGTGCCAGCAGCCTTGACGCCAAAAACATTCAGTACTTC. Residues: CASSLDAKNIQYF. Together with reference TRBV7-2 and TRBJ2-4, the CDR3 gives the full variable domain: GAGVSQSPSNKVTEKGKDVELRCDPISGHTALYWYRQSLGQGLEFLIYFQGNSAPDKSGLPSDRFSAERTGGSVSTLTIQRTQQEDSAVYLCASSLDAKNIQYFGAGTRLSVL.

CDR3 bases: TGTGCCAGCAGCGTAGGCGGGAGGGGTCGGAACTACGAGCAGTACTTC. It codes for CASSVGGRGRNYEQYF. The chain combines TRBV9 with TRBJ2-7; TRBD2 aligns across 9 bases. Germline CDR1 is SGDLS and CDR2 is YYNGEE. The junction had 7 bases not matched to a gene; V was cut back by 0 bases and J by 3 bases. The CDR3 is 16 amino acids.

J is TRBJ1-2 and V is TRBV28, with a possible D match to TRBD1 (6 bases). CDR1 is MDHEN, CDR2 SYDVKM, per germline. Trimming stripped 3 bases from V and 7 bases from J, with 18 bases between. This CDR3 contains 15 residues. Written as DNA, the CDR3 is TGTGCCAGCAGTTTGGCGGGGGGCGCTTTGGGTGGCTACACCTTC. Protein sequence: CASSLAGGALGGYTF.

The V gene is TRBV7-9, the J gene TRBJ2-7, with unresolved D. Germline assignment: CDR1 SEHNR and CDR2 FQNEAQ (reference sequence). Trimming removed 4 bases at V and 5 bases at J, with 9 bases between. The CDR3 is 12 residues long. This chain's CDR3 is CASSSDGHEQYF. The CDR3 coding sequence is TGTGCCAGCAGCTCGGACGGACACGAGCAGTACTTC.

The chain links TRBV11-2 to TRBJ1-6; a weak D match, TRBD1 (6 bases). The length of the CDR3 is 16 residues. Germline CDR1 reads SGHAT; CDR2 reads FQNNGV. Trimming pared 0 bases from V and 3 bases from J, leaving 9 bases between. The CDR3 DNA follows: TGTGCCAGCAGCTTAGAGGGGGGGCTCTATAATTCACCCCTCCACTTT. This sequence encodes CASSLEGGLYNSPLHF.

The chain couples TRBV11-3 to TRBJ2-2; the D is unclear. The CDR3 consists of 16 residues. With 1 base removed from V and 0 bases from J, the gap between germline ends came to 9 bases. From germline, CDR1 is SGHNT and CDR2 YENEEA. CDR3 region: CASSLGLQTNTGELFF. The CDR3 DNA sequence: TGTGCCAGCAGCTTAGGTTTACAGACGAACACCGGGGAGCTGTTTTTT.

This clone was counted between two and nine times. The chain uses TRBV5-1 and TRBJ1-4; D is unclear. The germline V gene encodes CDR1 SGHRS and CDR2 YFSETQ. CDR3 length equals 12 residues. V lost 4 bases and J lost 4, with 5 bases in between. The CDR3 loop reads CASSEFNEKLFF. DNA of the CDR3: TGCGCCAGCAGCGAGTTTAATGAAAAACTGTTTTTT.

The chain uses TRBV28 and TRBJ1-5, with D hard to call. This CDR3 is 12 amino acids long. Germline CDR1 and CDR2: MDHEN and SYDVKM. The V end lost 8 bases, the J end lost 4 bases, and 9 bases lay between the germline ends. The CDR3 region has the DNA TGTGCCAGCCGGGCCCAAAATCAGCCCCAGCATTTT. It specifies CASRAQNQPQHF.

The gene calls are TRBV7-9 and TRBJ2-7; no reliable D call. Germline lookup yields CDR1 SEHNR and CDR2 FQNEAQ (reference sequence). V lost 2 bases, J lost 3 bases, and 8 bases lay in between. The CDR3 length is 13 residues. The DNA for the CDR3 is TGTGCCAGCAGCTTATGGGGTGGCTACGAGCAGTACTTC. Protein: CASSLWGGYEQYF.

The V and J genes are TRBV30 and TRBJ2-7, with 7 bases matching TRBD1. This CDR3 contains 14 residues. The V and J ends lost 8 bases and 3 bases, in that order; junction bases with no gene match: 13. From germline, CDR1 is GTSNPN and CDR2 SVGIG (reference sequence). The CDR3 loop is CAATGQDAYYEQYF. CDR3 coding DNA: TGTGCCGCAACCGGACAGGACGCCTACTACGAGCAGTACTTC.

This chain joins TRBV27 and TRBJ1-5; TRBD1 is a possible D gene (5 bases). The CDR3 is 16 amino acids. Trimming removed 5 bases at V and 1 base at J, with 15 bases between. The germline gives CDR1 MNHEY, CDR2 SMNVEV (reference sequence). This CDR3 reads CASSALDGASNQPQHF. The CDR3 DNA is TGTGCCAGCAGTGCCCTGGACGGGGCCAGCAATCAGCCCCAGCATTTT.

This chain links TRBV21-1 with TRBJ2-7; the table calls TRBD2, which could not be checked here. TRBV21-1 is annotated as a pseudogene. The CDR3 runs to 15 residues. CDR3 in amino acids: CASTSGSSVSYEQYF. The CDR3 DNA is TGTGCCAGCACTTCCGGGAGCTCGGTGTCCTACGAGCAGTACTTC.

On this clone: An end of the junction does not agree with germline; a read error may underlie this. The CDR3 region is CASSIDSATNTQYF. The CDR3 region has the DNA TGTGCCAGTAGTATAGACTCCGCCACAAATACGCAGTATTTT. The rearrangement joins TRBV19 to TRBJ2-3; D is unclear. The CDR3 consists of 14 residues. Germline V CDR1 and CDR2: LNHDA, SQIVND (reference sequence).